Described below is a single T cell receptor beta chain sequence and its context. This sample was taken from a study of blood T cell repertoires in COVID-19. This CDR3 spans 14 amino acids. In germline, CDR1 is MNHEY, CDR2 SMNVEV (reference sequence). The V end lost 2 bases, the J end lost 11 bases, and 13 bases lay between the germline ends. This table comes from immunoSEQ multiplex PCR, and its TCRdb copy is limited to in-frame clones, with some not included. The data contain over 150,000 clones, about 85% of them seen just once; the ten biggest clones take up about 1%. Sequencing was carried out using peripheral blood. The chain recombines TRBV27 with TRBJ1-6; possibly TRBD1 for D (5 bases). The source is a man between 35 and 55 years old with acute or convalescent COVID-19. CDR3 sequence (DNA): TGTGCCAGCAGTTTAGGGCAGGGTCTTCCACCCCTCCACTTT. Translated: CASSLGQGLPPLHF.